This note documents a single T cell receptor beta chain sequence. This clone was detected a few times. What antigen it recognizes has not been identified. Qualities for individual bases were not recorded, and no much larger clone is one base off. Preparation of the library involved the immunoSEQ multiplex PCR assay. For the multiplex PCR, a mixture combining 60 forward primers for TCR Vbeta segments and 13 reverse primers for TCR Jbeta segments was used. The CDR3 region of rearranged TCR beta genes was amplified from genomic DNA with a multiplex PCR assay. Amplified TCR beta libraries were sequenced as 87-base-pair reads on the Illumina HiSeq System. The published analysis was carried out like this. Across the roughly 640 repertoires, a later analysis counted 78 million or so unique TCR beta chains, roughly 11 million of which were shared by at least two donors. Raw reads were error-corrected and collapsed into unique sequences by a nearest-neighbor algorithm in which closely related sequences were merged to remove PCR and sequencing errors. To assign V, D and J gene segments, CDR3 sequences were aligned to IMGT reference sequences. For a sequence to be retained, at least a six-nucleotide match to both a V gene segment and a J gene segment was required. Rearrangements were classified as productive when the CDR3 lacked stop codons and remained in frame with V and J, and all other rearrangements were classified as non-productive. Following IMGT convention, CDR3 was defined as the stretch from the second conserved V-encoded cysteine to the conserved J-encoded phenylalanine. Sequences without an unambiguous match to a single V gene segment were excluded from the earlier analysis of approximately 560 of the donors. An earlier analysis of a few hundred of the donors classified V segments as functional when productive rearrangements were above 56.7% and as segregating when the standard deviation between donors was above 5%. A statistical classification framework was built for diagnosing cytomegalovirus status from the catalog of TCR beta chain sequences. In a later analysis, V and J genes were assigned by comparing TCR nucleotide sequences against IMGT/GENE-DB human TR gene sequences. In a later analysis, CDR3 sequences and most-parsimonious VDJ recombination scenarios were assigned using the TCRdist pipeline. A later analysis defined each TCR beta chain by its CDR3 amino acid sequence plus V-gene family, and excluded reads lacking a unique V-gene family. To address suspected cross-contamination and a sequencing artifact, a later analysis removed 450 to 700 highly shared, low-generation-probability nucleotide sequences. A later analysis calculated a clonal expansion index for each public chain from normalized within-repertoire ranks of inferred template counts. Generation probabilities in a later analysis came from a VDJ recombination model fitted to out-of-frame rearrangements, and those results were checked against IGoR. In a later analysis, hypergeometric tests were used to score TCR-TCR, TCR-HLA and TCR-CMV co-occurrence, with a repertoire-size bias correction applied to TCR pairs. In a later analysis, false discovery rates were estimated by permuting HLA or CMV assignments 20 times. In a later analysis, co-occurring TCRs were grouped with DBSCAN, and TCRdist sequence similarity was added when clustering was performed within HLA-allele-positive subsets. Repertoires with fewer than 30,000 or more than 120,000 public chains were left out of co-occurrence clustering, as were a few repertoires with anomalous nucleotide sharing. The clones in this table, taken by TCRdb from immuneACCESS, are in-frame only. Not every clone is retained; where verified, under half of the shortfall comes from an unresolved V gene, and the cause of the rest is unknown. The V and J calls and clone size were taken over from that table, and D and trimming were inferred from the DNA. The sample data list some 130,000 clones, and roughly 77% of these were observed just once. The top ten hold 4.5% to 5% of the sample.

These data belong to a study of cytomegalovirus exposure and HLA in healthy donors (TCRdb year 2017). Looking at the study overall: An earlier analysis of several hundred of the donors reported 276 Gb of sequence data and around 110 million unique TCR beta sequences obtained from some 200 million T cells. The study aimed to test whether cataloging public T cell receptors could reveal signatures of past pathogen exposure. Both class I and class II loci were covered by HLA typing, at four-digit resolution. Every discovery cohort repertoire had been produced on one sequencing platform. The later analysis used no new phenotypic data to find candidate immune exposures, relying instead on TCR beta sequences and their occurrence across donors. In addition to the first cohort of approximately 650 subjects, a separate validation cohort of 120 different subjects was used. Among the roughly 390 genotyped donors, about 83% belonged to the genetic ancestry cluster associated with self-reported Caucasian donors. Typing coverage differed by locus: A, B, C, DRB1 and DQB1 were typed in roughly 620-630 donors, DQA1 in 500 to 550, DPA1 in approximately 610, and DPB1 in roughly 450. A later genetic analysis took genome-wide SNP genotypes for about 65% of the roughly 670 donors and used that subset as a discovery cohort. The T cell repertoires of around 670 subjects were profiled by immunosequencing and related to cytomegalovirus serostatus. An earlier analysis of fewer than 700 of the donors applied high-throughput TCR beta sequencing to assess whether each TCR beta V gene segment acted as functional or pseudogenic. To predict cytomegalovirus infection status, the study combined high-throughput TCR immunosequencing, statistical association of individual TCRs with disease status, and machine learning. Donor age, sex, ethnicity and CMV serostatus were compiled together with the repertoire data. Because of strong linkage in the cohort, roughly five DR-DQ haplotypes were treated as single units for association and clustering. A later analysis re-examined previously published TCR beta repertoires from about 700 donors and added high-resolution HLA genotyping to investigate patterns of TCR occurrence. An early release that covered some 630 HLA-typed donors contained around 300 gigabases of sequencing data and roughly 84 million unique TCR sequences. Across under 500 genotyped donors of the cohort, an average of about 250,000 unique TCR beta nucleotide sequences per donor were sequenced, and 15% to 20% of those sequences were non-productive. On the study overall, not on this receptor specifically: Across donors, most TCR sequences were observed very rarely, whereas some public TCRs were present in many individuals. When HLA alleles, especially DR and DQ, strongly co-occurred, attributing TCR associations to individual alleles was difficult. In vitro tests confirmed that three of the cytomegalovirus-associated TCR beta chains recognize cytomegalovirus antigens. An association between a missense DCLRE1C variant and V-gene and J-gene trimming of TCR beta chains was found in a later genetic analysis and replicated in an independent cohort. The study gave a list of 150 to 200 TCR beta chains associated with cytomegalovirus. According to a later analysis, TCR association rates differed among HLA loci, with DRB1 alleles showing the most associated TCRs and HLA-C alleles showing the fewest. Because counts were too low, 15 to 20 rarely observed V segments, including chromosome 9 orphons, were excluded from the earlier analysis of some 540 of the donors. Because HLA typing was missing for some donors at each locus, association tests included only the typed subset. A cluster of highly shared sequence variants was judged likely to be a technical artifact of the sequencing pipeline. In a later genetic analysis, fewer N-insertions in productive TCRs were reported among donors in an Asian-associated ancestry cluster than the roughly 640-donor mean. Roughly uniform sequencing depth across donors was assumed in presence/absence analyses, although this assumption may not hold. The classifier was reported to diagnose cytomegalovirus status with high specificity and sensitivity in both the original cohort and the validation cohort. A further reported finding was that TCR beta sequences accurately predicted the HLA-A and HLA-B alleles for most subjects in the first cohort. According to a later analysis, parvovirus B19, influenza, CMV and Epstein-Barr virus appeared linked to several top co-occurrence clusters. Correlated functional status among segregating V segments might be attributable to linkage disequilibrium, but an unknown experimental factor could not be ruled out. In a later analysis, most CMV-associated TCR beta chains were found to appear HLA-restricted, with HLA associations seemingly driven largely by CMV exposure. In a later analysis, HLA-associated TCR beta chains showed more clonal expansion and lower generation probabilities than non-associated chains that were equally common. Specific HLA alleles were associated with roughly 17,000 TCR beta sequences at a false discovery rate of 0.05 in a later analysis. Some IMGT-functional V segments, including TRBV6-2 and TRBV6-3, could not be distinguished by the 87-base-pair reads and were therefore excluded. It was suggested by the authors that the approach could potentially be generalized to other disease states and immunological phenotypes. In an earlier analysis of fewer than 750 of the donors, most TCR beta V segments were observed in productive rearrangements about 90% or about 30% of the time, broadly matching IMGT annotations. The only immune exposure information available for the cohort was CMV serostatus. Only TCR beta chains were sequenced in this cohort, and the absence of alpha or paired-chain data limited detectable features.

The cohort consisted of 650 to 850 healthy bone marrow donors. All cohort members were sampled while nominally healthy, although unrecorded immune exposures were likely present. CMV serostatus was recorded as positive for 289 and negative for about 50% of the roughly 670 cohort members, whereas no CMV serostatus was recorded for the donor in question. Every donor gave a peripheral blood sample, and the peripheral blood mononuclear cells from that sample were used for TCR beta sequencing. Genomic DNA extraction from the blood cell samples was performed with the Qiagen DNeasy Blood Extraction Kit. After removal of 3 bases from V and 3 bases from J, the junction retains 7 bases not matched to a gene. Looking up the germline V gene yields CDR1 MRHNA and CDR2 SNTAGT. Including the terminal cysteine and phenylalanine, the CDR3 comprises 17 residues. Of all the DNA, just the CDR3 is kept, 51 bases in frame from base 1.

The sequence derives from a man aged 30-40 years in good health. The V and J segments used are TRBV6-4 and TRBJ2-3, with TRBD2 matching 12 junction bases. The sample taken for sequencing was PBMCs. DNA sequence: TGTGCCAGCAGTGAAGTGGCTAGCGGGAGGGGAACAGATACGCAGTATTTT. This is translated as CASSEVASGRGTDTQYF.